This TCR beta chain was sequenced in a study of patients and donors after allogeneic stem cell transplantation. With V trimmed by 0 bases and J by 6 bases, 8 bases remained unmatched. The CDR3 consists of 14 residues. Germline CDR1 reads GTSNPN; CDR2 reads SVGIG (reference sequence). TCRdb processed the RT-PCR reads anew with MiXCR; each CDR3 protein has one entry. The sample holds roughly 230,000 distinct CDR3 sequences; roughly 14% are singletons and the top ten take approximately 10%. Only a few counts were recorded for this clonotype. The sequenced material came from blood, either unsorted or a sorted T cell fraction (not recorded which). V gene TRBV30 combines with J gene TRBJ2-7, with 7 bases that match TRBD1. The receptor was derived from a human donor who was either an allogeneic HSCT recipient or a stem cell or donor lymphocyte infusion donor (not recorded which). It is not recorded whose cells these are; they may come from a transplant donor. CDR3 nucleotide sequence: TGTGCCTGGAGTGTAAGTGACAGGGCGGGCGAGCAGTACTTC. Translated: CAWSVSDRAGEQYF.